This is a list of T cell receptor beta chains from one sample in a study of cytomegalovirus exposure and HLA in healthy donors. The table came from immunoSEQ multiplex PCR; TCRdb's copy has only in-frame clones and leaves some out. The sample holds about 130,000 clones; nearly 90% are singletons and the top ten take around 1.1%. What was sequenced was PBMCs. These receptors all come from a woman in her late teens or twenties in good health and CMV-seronegative. CDR3s include the opening cysteine and the closing phenylalanine or tryptophan. A D gene is named only where the DNA matches it firmly.

TRBD1 | TRBV2 | CASNDRGDYGYTF
. | TRBV7-6 | CASSSFANGELFF
. | TRBV6-1 | CASRSIIASNQPQHF
TRBD1 | TRBV9 | CASTETGNYGYTF
TRBD1 | TRBV5-1 | CASSLGDRGDGETQYF
. | TRBV6-4 | CASSSDSYNEQFF
. | TRBV27 | CASSSPGSGTEAFF
. | TRBV7-2 | CASSFSPDSNYGYTF
TRBD2 | TRBV5-1 | CASGGGAVADTQYF
. | TRBV20-1 | CSARREKLFF
TRBD1 | TRBV27 | CASSATGASGNTIYF
. | TRBV6-4 | CASSDRETTGELFF
. | TRBV5-4 | CASGFAGSHEQYF
TRBD2 | TRBV5-1 | CASSPTSGVYNEQFF
TRBD1 | TRBV2 | CASTSGTGGQPQHF
TRBD2 | TRBV28 | CASSVAGAPRYEQYF